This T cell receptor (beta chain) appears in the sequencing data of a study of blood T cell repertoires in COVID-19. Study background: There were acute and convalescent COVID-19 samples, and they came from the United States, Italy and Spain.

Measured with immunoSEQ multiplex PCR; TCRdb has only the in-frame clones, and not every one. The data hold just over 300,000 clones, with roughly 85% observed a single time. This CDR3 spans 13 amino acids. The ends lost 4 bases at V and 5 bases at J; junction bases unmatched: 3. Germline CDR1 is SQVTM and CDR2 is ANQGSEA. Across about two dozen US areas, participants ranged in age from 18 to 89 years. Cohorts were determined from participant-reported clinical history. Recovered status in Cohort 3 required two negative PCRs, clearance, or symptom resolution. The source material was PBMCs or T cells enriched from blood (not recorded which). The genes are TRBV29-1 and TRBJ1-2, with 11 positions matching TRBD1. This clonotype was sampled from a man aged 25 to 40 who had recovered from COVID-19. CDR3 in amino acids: CSVGTGGWYGYTF. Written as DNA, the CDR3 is TGCAGCGTTGGGACAGGGGGCTGGTATGGCTACACCTTC. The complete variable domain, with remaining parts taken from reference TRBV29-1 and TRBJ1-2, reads SAVISQKPSRDICQRGTSLTIQCQVDSQVTMMFWYRQQPGQSLTLIATANQGSEATYESGFVIDKFPISRPNLTFSTLTVSNMSPEDSSIYLCSVGTGGWYGYTFGSGTRLTVV.